The present entry profiles one T cell receptor (beta chain) with its context. The record originates from a study of blood T cell repertoires in COVID-19. Germline CDR1 reads SGHNT; CDR2 reads YYREEE (reference sequence). Trimming stripped 3 bases from V and 5 bases from J, with 11 bases between. This CDR3 comprises 14 residues. Clones were read by immunoSEQ multiplex PCR, and TCRdb kept only the in-frame ones, dropping some. The data show around 180,000 clones, around 85% seen once. The specimen was peripheral blood. The TCR comes from a man older than 75 with COVID-19, enrolled during active disease. This chain connects TRBV5-4 to TRBJ1-4; D unresolved. The CDR3 loop is CASSYPGVNEKLFF. The CDR3 DNA reads TGTGCCAGCAGCTACCCGGGAGTAAATGAAAAACTGTTTTTT.